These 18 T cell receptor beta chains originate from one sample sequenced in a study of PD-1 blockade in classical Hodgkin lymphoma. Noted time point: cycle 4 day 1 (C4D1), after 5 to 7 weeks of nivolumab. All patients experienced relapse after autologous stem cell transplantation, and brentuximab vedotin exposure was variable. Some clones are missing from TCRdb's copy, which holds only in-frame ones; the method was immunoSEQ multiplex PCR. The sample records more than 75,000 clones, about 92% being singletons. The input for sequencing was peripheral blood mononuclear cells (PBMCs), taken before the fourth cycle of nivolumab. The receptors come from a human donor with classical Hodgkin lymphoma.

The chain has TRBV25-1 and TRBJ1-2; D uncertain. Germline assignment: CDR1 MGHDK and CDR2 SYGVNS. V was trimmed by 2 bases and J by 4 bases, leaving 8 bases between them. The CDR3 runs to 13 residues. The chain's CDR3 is CASSEPPGYGYTF. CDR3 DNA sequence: TGTGCCAGCAGTGAACCCCCCGGCTATGGCTACACCTTC.

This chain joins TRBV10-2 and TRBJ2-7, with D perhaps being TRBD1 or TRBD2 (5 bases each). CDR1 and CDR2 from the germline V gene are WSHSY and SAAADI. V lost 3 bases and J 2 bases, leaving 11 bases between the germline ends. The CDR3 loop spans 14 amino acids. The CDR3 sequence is CASSDMGTPYEQYF. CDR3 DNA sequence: TGCGCCAGCAGTGATATGGGGACCCCCTACGAGCAGTACTTC.

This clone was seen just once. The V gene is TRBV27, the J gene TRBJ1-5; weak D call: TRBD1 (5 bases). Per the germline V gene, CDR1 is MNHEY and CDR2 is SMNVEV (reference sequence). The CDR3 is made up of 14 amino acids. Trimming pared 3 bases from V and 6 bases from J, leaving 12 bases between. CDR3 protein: CASSLLGGGQPQHF. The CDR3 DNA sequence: TGTGCCAGCAGTTTGTTGGGGGGGGGTCAGCCCCAGCATTTT.

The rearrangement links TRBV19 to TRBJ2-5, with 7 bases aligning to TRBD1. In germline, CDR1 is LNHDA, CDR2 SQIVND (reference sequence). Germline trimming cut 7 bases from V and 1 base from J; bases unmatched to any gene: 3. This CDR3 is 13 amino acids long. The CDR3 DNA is TGTGCCAGTATGACAGGGACCCAAGAGACCCAGTACTTC. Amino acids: CASMTGTQETQYF.

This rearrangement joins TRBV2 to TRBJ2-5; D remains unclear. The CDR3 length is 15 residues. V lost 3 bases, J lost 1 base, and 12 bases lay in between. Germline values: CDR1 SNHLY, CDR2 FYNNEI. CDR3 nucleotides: TGTGCCAGCAGTGATTTGGGTCATGCCCAAGAGACCCAGTACTTC. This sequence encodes CASSDLGHAQETQYF.

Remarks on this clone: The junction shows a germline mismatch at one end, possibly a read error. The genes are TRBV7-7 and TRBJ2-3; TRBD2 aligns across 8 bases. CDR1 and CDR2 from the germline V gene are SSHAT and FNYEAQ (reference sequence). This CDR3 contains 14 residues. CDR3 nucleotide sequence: TGTGCTAGCAGCCGCGAAGCGGGAGCAGATACGCAGTATTTT. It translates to CASSREAGADTQYF.

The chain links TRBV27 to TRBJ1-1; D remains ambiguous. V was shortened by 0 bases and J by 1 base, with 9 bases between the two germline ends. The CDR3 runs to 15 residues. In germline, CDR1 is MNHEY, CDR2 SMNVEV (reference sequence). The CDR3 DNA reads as TGTGCCAGCAGTTTATCCCAGAGCCCGAACACTGAAGCTTTCTTT. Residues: CASSLSQSPNTEAFF.

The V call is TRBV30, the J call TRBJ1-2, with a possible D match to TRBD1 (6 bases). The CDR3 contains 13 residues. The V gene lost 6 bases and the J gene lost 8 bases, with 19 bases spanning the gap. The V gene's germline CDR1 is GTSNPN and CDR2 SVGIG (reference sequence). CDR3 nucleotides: TGTGCCTGTAACACCAAACAGGGTGTGGGCTACACCTTC. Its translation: CACNTKQGVGYTF.

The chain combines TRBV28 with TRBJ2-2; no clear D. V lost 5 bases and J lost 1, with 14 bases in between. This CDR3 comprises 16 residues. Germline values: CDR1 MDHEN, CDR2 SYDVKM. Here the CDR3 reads CASSPRITRNTGELFF. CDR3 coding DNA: TGTGCCAGCAGTCCGAGGATAACTCGGAACACCGGGGAGCTGTTTTTT.

In DNA form, the CDR3 reads TGTGCCAGCTCATTCAACCGGGCCCTGACTAGCGGGAGGGGGAATGAGCAGTTCTTC. As protein: CASSFNRALTSGRGNEQFF. The chain carries TRBV18 and TRBJ2-1; 14 nucleotides align to TRBD2. CDR1 is KGHSH and CDR2 is LQKENI in the germline V gene. The CDR3 has 19 amino acids. The ends lost 5 bases at V and 7 bases at J; junction bases unmatched: 16.

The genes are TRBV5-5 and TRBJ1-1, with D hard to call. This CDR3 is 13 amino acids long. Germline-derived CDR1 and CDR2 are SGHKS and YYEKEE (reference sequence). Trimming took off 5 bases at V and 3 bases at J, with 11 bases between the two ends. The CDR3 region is CASSWADYTEAFF. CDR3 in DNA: TGTGCCAGCAGTTGGGCCGATTACACTGAAGCTTTCTTT.

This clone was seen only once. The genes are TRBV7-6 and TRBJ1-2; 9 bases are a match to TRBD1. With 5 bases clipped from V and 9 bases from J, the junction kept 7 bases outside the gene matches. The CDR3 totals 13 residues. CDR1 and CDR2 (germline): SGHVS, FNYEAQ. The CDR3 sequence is CASSETGQGRYTF. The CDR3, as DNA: TGTGCCAGCAGCGAGACTGGACAGGGGCGCTACACCTTC.

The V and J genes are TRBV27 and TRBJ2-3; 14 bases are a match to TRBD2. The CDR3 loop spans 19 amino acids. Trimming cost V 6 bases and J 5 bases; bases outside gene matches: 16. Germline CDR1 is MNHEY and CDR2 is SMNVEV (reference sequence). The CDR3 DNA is TGTGCCAGCAGCCACCGGGGGACTAGCGGGAGAGGCGCCATAGATACGCAGTATTTT. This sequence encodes CASSHRGTSGRGAIDTQYF.

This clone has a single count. The CDR3 reads CASSVDPPGHPENIQYF. The CDR3 coding sequence is TGTGCCAGCAGCGTAGACCCCCCGGGACATCCGGAAAACATTCAGTACTTC. The chain has TRBV9 and TRBJ2-4, with D perhaps TRBD1 (6 bases). Between the trimmed V and J ends, which lost 0 bases and 5 bases, there was a span of 18 bases. There are 17 residues in the CDR3. The germline V gene has CDR1 SGDLS and CDR2 YYNGEE.

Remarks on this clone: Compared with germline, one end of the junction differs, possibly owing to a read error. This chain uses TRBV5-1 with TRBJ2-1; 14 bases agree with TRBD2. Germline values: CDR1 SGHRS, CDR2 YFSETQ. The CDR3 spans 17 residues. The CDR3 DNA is TGCGCCAGCACCCCCCTCCGACTAGCGGGAGGGTACAACGAGCAGTTCTTC. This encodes CASTPLRLAGGYNEQFF.

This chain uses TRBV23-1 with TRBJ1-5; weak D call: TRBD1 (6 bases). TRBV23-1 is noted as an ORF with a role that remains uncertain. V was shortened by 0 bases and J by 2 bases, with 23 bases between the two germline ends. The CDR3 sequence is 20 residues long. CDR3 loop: CASSQSPKGEKDKGNQPQHF. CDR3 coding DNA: TGCGCCAGCAGTCAATCCCCCAAGGGGGAAAAAGATAAGGGCAATCAGCCCCAGCATTTT.

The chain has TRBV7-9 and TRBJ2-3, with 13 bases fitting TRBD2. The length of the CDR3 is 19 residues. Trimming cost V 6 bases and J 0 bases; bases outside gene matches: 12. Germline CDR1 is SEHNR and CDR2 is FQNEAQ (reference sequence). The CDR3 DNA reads TGTGCCAGCAGGCAAGCCTCAACTAGCGGGAGGGTGAGCACAGATACGCAGTATTTT. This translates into CASRQASTSGRVSTDTQYF.

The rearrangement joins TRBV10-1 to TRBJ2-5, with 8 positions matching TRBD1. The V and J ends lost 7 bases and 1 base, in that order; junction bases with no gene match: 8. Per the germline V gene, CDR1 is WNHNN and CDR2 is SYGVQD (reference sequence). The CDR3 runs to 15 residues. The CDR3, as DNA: TGCGCCAGCATCAGGGGGCAGGGCCCCCAAGAGACCCAGTACTTC. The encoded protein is CASIRGQGPQETQYF.